Listed here are 17 T cell receptor beta chains from one sample, sequenced in a study of T-cell memory formation after mild COVID-19. TCRdb reprocessed the 5' RACE reads with MiXCR, giving one entry per CDR3 protein. The profile shows about 140,000 distinct CDR3 sequences, about 14% of them singletons. The material sequenced was PBMCs or a T cell subset sorted from them (not recorded which). Receptor source: an adult woman who had mild COVID-19 (a few samples of this study predate the infection). Cell type and time point are not known.

The chain uses TRBV7-2 and TRBJ2-1, with D perhaps TRBD2 (7 bases). Germline V lookup: CDR1 SGHTA, CDR2 FQGNSA. The CDR3 consists of 17 residues. V was cut by 5 bases and J by 4 bases, with 21 bases left in between. CDR3 protein: CASSLVVGGALYNEQFF. CDR3 sequence (DNA): TGTGCCAGCAGCCTTGTGGTTGGGGGGGCCCTGTACAATGAGCAGTTCTTC.

This clonotype was seen more than once but under ten times. V is TRBV24-1 and J is TRBJ1-5, with 9 bases lining up with TRBD1. The CDR3 runs to 18 residues. From germline, CDR1 is KGHDR and CDR2 SFDVKD. Trimming took 2 bases from V and 4 from J; bases not matched to a gene: 11. The CDR3 reads CATSDSGTGTGLNQPQHF. As DNA, the CDR3 is TGTGCCACCAGTGATTCTGGAACCGGGACAGGGTTAAATCAGCCCCAGCATTTT.

The V call is TRBV7-8, the J call TRBJ1-2; possible D gene TRBD1, 6 bases. CDR1 is SGHVS, CDR2 FQNEAQ, per germline. This CDR3 has 13 residues. The V gene lost 4 bases and the J gene lost 6 bases, with 12 bases spanning the gap. This CDR3 reads CASSSWTDDGYTF. The CDR3 bases are TGTGCCAGCAGCTCATGGACAGACGATGGCTACACCTTC.

The J gene is TRBJ2-1, the V gene TRBV30; no clear D gene. The CDR3 is 14 residues long. V was clipped by 4 bases and J by 8 bases, with 18 bases between them. Germline V gene lookup returns CDR1 GTSNPN and CDR2 SVGIG (reference sequence). The CDR3 protein is CAWIYGPLSHEQFF. In nucleotides, the CDR3 is TGTGCCTGGATCTACGGGCCCCTCAGCCATGAGCAGTTCTTC.

The chain is built from TRBV7-8 and TRBJ2-1, with D possibly being TRBD2 (5 bases). Germline V gene sequence: CDR1 SGHVS, CDR2 FQNEAQ. V was shortened by 0 bases and J by 0 bases, with 9 bases between the two germline ends. This CDR3 region has 16 residues. The CDR3 DNA is TGTGCCAGCAGCTTAGCGGTAGGGAGCTCCTACAATGAGCAGTTCTTC. Protein: CASSLAVGSSYNEQFF.

This clonotype was found many times. The CDR3 sequence is CASSINRGTEAFF. As DNA, the CDR3 is TGTGCCAGCAGTATAAACAGGGGCACTGAAGCTTTCTTT. This chain joins TRBV7-9 and TRBJ1-1, with 7 bases aligning to TRBD1. The germline gives CDR1 SEHNR, CDR2 FQNEAQ (reference sequence). The CDR3 is made up of 13 amino acids. Germline trimming cut 6 bases from V and 4 bases from J; bases unmatched to any gene: 5.

This clonotype was counted between two and nine times. This chain uses TRBV7-7 with TRBJ2-1, with 9 bases fitting TRBD1. V lost 5 bases and J lost 6; bases outside the gene matches: 11. Per the germline V gene, CDR1 is SSHAT and CDR2 is FNYEAQ (reference sequence). This CDR3 is 16 amino acids long. The CDR3 sequence is CASSRQAGTGSNEQFF. The CDR3 nucleotides read TGTGCCAGCAGCCGTCAAGCCGGGACAGGGAGCAATGAGCAGTTCTTC.

This clonotype has more than one count but fewer than ten. The chain uses TRBV12-3 or TRBV12-4 and TRBJ1-5, with TRBD1 matching over 10 bases. This CDR3 spans 16 amino acids. The V segment lost 4 bases and the J segment 7 bases; nucleotides outside the gene matches: 10. The CDR3 sequence: CASSSSTGGGQQPQHF. The CDR3 DNA follows: TGTGCCAGCAGTTCCTCGACAGGGGGCGGCCAACAGCCCCAGCATTTT.

This chain links TRBV24-1 with TRBJ2-7, with D possibly being TRBD1 (5 bases). Germline V gene lookup returns CDR1 KGHDR and CDR2 SFDVKD. Trimming shortened V by 0 bases and J by 7 bases, and 18 bases separated the two germline ends. CDR3 length: 16 amino acids. This CDR3 reads CATSDLTSQGNYEQYF. The CDR3 DNA reads TGTGCCACCAGTGATTTGACTTCGCAGGGCAATTATGAGCAGTACTTC.

The rearrangement links TRBV9 to TRBJ2-5; D may be TRBD1 (8 bases). Trimming removed 2 bases from V and 4 bases from J, with 15 bases in between. The CDR3 runs to 15 residues. Per the germline V gene, CDR1 is SGDLS and CDR2 is YYNGEE. CDR3: CASSVPTGEGETQYF. As DNA, the CDR3 is TGTGCCAGCAGCGTCCCGACAGGGGAGGGAGAGACCCAGTACTTC. The full variable domain, its missing parts supplied by reference TRBV9 and TRBJ2-5, is DSGVTQTPKHLITATGQRVTLRCSPRSGDLSVYWYQQSLDQGLQFLIQYYNGEERAKGNILERFSAQQFPDLHSELNLSSLELGDSALYFCASSVPTGEGETQYFGPGTRLLVL.

This clonotype occurred a few times. V is TRBV7-3 and J is TRBJ1-2, with 8 bases identical to TRBD1. This CDR3 has 13 residues. Germline V lookup: CDR1 SGHTA, CDR2 FQGTGA. Trimming at V came to 5 bases and at J to 8 bases, leaving 7 bases not matched to a gene. CDR3 in amino acids: CASSLGQGQGYTF. DNA for the CDR3: TGTGCCAGCAGCCTCGGACAGGGTCAAGGCTACACCTTC.

The CDR3 is CASSPQGGAYEQYF. CDR3 sequence (DNA): TGCGCCAGCAGCCCTCAGGGGGGGGCCTACGAGCAGTACTTC. This sequence joins TRBV4-1 and TRBJ2-7; D is tentatively TRBD1 or TRBD2 (7 bases each). Per germline, CDR1 MGHRA and CDR2 YSYEKL. The V gene lost 4 bases and the J gene lost 2 bases, with 12 bases spanning the gap. The CDR3 has 14 residues.

This clonotype was recorded many times. The chain couples TRBV20-1 to TRBJ2-1; D is undetermined. The CDR3 is made up of 15 amino acids. Trimming shortened V by 3 bases and J by 1 base, and 13 bases separated the two germline ends. CDR1 and CDR2 (germline): DFQATT, SNEGSKA (reference sequence). Here the CDR3 DNA reads TGCAGTGCTAGGGGCGGTGGACGATCCTACAATGAGCAGTTCTTC. This codes for CSARGGGRSYNEQFF.

CDR3 sequence: CASSLWETQYF. The CDR3 DNA reads as TGTGCCAGCAGCTTATGGGAGACCCAGTACTTC. The J gene is TRBJ2-5, the V gene TRBV11-2; D gene ambiguous. CDR1 and CDR2 (germline): SGHAT, FQNNGV. The CDR3 contains 11 residues. V was clipped by 2 bases and J by 5 bases, with 3 bases between them.

This clonotype has a handful of counts. The chain is built from TRBV19 and TRBJ2-1; D is unclear. V dropped 7 bases and J dropped 2 bases, with 6 bases sitting between them. The CDR3 contains 12 residues. From germline, CDR1 is LNHDA and CDR2 SQIVND (reference sequence). The CDR3, as DNA: TGTGCCAGTATGGGGACCTACAATGAGCAGTTCTTC. The encoded protein is CASMGTYNEQFF.

The J gene is TRBJ1-2, the V gene TRBV9; 8 bases agree with TRBD1. V lost 4 bases to trimming and J lost 6 bases; unmatched junction nucleotides: 11. CDR1 is SGDLS and CDR2 is YYNGEE in the germline V gene. The CDR3 is made up of 15 amino acids. CDR3 loop: CASSSWPDRGDGYTF. The CDR3 nucleotides read TGTGCCAGCAGCTCGTGGCCAGACAGGGGAGATGGCTACACCTTC.

This clonotype was counted a few times. The genes are TRBV7-9 and TRBJ2-3; no clear D. The CDR3 is 14 amino acids. V shed 1 base and J shed 5 bases, with 10 bases lying between them. CDR1 and CDR2 from the germline V gene are SEHNR and FQNEAQ (reference sequence). As DNA, the CDR3 is TGTGCCAGCAGCTTAGGGGTTGGAGTAGATACGCAGTATTTT. This translates into CASSLGVGVDTQYF.